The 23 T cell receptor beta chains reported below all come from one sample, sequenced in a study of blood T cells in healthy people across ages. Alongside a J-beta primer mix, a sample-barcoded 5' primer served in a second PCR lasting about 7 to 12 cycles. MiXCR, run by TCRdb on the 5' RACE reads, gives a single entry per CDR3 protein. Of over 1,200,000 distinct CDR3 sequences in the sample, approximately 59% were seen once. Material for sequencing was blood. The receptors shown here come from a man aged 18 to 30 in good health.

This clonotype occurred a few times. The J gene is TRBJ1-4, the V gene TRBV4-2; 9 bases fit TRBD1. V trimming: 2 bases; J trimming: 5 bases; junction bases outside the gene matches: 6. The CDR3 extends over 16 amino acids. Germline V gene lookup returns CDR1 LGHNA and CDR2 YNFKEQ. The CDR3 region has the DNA TGTGCCAGCAGCCAACGCCCCGGGACAGGGAATGAAAAACTGTTTTTT. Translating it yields CASSQRPGTGNEKLFF.

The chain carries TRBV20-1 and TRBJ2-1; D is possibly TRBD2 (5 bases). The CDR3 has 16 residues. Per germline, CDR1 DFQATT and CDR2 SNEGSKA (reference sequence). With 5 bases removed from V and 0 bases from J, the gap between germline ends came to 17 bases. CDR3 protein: CSASGLDSPSYNEQFF. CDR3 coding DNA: TGCAGTGCTTCCGGCTTGGACTCCCCCTCCTACAATGAGCAGTTCTTC.

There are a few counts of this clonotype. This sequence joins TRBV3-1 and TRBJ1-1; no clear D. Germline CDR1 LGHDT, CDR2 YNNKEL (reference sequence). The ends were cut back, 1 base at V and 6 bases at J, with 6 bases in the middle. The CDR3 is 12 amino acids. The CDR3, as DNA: TGTGCCAGCAGCCAAGCGAGATCTGAAGCTTTCTTT. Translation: CASSQARSEAFF.

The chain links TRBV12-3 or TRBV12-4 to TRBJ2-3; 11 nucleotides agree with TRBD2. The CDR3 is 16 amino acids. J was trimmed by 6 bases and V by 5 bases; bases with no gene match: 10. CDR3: CASSRNSGGVADTQYF. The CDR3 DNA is TGTGCCAGCAGTCGGAATAGCGGGGGGGTGGCCGATACGCAGTATTTT.

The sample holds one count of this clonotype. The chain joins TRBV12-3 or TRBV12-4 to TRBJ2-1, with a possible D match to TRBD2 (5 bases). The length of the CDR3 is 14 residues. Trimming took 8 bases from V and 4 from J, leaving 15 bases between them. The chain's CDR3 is CASFTRGLYNEQFF. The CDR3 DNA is TGTGCCAGCTTTACACGAGGGCTTTACAATGAGCAGTTCTTC.

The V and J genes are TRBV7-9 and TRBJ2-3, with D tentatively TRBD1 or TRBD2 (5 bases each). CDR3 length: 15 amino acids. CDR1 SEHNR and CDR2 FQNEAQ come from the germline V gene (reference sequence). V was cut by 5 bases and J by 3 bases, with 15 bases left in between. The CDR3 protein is CASSARDGYTDTQYF. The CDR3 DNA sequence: TGTGCCAGCAGCGCCCGGGACGGATATACAGATACGCAGTATTTT.

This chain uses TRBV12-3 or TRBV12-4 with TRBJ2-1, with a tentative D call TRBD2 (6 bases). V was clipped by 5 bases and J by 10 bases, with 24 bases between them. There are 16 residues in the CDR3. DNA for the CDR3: TGTGCCAGCAGTCTCATTGGTTCGGGAGACCCCTACGAGCAGTTCTTC. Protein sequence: CASSLIGSGDPYEQFF.

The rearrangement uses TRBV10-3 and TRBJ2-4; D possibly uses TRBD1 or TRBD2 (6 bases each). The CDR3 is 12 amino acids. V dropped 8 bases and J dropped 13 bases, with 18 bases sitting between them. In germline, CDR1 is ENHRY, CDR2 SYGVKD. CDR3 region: CAILIQGTEQYF. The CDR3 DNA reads TGTGCCATCCTGATCCAGGGGACTGAGCAGTACTTC.

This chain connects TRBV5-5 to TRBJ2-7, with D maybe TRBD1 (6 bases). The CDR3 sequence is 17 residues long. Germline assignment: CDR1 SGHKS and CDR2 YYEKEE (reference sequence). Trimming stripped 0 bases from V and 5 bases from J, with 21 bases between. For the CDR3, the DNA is TGTGCCAGCAGCTTGGTTTTGGGACCGGAACAGGGCCACGAGCAGTACTTC. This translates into CASSLVLGPEQGHEQYF.

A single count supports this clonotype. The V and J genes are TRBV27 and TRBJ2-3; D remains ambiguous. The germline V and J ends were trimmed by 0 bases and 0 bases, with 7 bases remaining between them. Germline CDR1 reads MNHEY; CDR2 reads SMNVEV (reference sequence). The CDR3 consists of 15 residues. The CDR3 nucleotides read TGTGCCAGCAGTTTATCGTGGAGTAGCACAGATACGCAGTATTTT. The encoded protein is CASSLSWSSTDTQYF.

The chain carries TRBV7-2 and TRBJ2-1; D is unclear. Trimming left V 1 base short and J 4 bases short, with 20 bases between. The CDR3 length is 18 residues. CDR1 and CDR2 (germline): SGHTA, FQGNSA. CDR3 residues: CASSLVVGRGSRYNEQFF. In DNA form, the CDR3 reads TGTGCCAGCAGCTTAGTAGTCGGGCGAGGCTCCCGATACAATGAGCAGTTCTTC. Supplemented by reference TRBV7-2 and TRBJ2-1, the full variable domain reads GAGVSQSPSNKVTEKGKDVELRCDPISGHTALYWYRQSLGQGLEFLIYFQGNSAPDKSGLPSDRFSAERTGGSVSTLTIQRTQQEDSAVYLCASSLVVGRGSRYNEQFFGPGTRLTVL.

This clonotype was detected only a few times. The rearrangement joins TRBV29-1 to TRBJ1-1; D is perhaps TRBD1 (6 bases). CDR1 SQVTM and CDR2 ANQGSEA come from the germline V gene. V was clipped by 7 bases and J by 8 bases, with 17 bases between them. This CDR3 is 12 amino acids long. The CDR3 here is CSANPGGGEAFF. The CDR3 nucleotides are TGCAGCGCCAATCCCGGGGGCGGAGAAGCTTTCTTT.

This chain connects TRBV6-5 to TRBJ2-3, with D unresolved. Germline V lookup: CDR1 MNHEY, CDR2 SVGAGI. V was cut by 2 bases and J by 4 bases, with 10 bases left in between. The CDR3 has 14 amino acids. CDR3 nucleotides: TGTGCCAGCAGTTACCGCCTCGGAGCAGATACGCAGTATTTT. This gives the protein CASSYRLGADTQYF.

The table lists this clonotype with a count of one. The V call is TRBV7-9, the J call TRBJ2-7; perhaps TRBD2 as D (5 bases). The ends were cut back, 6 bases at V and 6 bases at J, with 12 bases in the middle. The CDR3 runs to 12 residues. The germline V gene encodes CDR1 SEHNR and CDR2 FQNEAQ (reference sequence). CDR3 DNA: TGTGCCAGCAGACGAGGGATCTCCGAGCAGTACTTC. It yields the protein CASRRGISEQYF. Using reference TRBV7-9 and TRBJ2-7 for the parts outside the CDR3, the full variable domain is DTGVSQNPRHKITKRGQNVTFRCDPISEHNRLYWYRQTLGQGPEFLTYFQNEAQLEKSRLLSDRFSAERPKGSFSTLEIQRTEQGDSAMYLCASRRGISEQYFGPGTRLTVT.

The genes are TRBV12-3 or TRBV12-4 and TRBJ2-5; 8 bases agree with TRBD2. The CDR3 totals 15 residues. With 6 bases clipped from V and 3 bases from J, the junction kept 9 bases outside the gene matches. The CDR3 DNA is TGTGCCAGCAGCCGCTCGGGGGGGCCTGAAGAGACCCAGTACTTC. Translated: CASSRSGGPEETQYF.

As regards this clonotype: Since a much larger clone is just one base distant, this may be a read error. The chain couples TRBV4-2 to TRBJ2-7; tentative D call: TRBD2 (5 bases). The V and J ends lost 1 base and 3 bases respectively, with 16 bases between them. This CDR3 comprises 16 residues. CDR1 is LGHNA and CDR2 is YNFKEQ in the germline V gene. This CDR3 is CASSQGWEGGNYEQYF. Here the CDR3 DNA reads TGTGCCAGCAGCCAAGGCTGGGAAGGAGGAAACTACGAGCAGTACTTC.

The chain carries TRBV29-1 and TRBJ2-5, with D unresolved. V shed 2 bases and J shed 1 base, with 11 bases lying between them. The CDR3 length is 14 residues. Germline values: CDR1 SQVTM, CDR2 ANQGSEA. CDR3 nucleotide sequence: TGCAGCGTTGAAAGTAGTTCAGGCCAAGAGACCCAGTACTTC. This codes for CSVESSSGQETQYF.

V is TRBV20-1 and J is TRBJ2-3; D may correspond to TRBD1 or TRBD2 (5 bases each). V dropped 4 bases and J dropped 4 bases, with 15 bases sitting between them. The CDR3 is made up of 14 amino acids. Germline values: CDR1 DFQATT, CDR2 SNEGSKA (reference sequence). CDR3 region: CSATREGRPDTQYF. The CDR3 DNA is TGCAGTGCTACGCGAGAGGGGCGCCCAGATACGCAGTATTTT.

CDR3 sequence (DNA): TGCGCCAGCAGCCAAGATCGGGCCTCAGATACGCAGTATTTT. It specifies CASSQDRASDTQYF. The genes are TRBV4-3 and TRBJ2-3; D is uncertain. This CDR3 spans 14 amino acids. Germline CDR1 reads LGHNA; CDR2 reads YSLEER. Trimming pared 0 bases from V and 4 bases from J, leaving 8 bases between.

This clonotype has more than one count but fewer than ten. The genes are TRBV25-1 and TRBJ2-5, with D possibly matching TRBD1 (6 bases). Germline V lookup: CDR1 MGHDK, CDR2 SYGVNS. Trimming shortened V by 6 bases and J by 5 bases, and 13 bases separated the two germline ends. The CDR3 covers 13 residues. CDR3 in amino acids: CASRDLRGETQYF. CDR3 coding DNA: TGTGCCAGCAGGGACCTGAGGGGGGAGACCCAGTACTTC. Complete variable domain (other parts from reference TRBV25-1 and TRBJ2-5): EADIYQTPRYLVIGTGKKITLECSQTMGHDKMYWYQQDPGMELHLIHYSYGVNSTEKGDLSSESTVSRIRTEHFPLTLESARPSHTSQYLCASRDLRGETQYFGPGTRLLVL.

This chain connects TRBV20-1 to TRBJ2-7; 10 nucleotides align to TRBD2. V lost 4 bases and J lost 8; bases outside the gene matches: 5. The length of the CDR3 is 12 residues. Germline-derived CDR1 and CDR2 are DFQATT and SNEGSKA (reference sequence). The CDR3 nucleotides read TGCAGTGCTACCTCGACTAGCGGGCAGCAGTACTTC. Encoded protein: CSATSTSGQQYF.

CDR3 protein: CASSIMRGGHNEQFF. The CDR3 DNA reads TGTGCCAGTAGTATAATGCGGGGGGGCCACAATGAGCAGTTCTTC. The rearrangement links TRBV19 to TRBJ2-1, with 9 bases that match TRBD2. Germline V CDR1 and CDR2: LNHDA, SQIVND (reference sequence). The CDR3 consists of 15 residues. Germline trimming cut 2 bases from V and 5 bases from J; bases unmatched to any gene: 4.

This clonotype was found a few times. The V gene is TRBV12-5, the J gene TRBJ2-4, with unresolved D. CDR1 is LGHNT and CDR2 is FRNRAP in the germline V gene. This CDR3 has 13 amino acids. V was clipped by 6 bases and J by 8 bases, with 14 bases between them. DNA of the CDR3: TGTGCTAGTGGAGCCCAGGTAGGGCACATTCAGTACTTC. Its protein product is CASGAQVGHIQYF.